Listed below are T cell receptor beta chains from one sample, sequenced in a study of response to subunit inactivated influenza vaccine. TCRdb re-derived calls from the RT-PCR reads in MiXCR, one entry per CDR3 protein. The sample comprises about 500,000 distinct CDR3 sequences, approximately 12% of which are singletons, and less than 15% rests with the top ten. Sequenced here: PBMCs from blood, sampled roughly 45 days after vaccination. Receptor source: a man over 45 who received an inactivated influenza vaccine. CDR3s include the opening cysteine and the closing phenylalanine or tryptophan. The D gene is left open where the match is weak. For some rows the clone size is stated as once, few or many, or as a class when expanded; others skip it.

cdr3_length	clone_size	v_call	j_call	d_call	cdr3_nt	cdr3_aa
14	once	TRBV5-1	TRBJ2-3	-	TGCGCCAGCAGCTTGGGGCCCGGAGAGGATACGCAGTATTTT	CASSLGPGEDTQYF
14	-	TRBV2	TRBJ2-4	-	TGTGCCAGCAGTGCAGGCCGAGGGTGGGACATTCAGTACTTC	CASSAGRGWDIQYF
15	few	TRBV12-3/TRBV12-4	TRBJ2-7	TRBD2	TGTGCCAGCAGGCCAACAGGACTAGTAATCAACGAGCAGTACTTC	CASRPTGLVINEQYF
13	-	TRBV6-2/TRBV6-3	TRBJ2-7	-	TGTGCCAGCAGTTACTCAGGGGTTGACGAGCAGTACTTC	CASSYSGVDEQYF
12	few	TRBV12-3/TRBV12-4	TRBJ1-1	-	TGTGCCAGCAGTCCGACGTTTCCTGAAGCTTTCTTT	CASSPTFPEAFF
14	many	TRBV5-1	TRBJ2-5	-	TGCGCCAGCAGCTTGGCCCTAGGAGAAGAGACCCAGTACTTC	CASSLALGEETQYF
13	-	TRBV2	TRBJ2-7	-	TGTGCCAGCAACGGGGAGACGCGGGGCGAGCAGTACTTC	CASNGETRGEQYF
14	-	TRBV20-1	TRBJ1-1	-	TGCAGTGCTAGGGAGGGATCTTCGAACACTGAAGCTTTCTTT	CSAREGSSNTEAFF
13	few	TRBV6-2/TRBV6-3	TRBJ2-7	-	TGTGCCAGCAGACGGGACGGAGCCTACGAGCAGTACTTC	CASRRDGAYEQYF
12	few	TRBV12-3/TRBV12-4	TRBJ1-1	-	TGTGCCAGCAGTTTGTCGTACACTGAAGCTTTCTTT	CASSLSYTEAFF
16	few	TRBV4-1	TRBJ2-3	TRBD2	TGCGCCAGCAGCCAAGCTTTAGCGGGGGGGCCCCGTACGCAGTATTTT	CASSQALAGGPRTQYF
14	-	TRBV25-1	TRBJ2-2	-	TGTGCCAGCAGAGGGACTTCGAACACCGGGGAGCTGTTTTTT	CASRGTSNTGELFF
15	few	TRBV5-1	TRBJ1-5	-	TGCGCCAGCAGCTTGGGGCAGGGAAGGGATCAGCCCCAGCATTTT	CASSLGQGRDQPQHF
17	-	TRBV7-9	TRBJ2-1	-	TGTGCCGGAGGGGGGGCAGGGGGCGCAGACAGCTACAATGAGCAGTTCTTC	CAGGGAGGADSYNEQFF
13	many	TRBV29-1	TRBJ2-2	-	TGCAGCGTTGAACGGGACTCAACCGGGGAGCTGTTTTTT	CSVERDSTGELFF
16	-	TRBV7-8	TRBJ2-5	TRBD1	TGTGCCAGCAGCTTAGTGCGGACAGGGGCTGGGGAGACCCAGTACTTC	CASSLVRTGAGETQYF
14	few	TRBV7-8	TRBJ2-4	-	TGTGCCAGCAGCTTAGGGGGGGTTCTAGACATTCAGTACTTC	CASSLGGVLDIQYF
15	-	TRBV10-3	TRBJ2-7	-	TGTGCCATCAGACCCGGACAGTCGAGCTCCTACGAGCAGTACTTC	CAIRPGQSSSYEQYF
15	-	TRBV4-3	TRBJ2-7	-	TGCGCCAGCAGCCAAGAGCTAAGCGGCGGATACGAGCAGTACTTC	CASSQELSGGYEQYF
14	few	TRBV18	TRBJ1-3	-	TGTGCCAGCTCACCTGCGCAAACTGGAAACACCATATATTTT	CASSPAQTGNTIYF
13	many	TRBV20-1	TRBJ2-4	TRBD2	TGCAGTGCGGCAACTAGCGGCAAAAACATTCAGTACTTC	CSAATSGKNIQYF
13	many	TRBV5-1	TRBJ2-2	-	TGCGCCAGCAGCTTGACGGGGGCCGGGGAGCTGTTTTTT	CASSLTGAGELFF
14	-	TRBV20-1	TRBJ2-3	-	TGCAGTGCTAGGGGCCTCCCCCGCACAGATACGCAGTATTTT	CSARGLPRTDTQYF
14	-	TRBV2	TRBJ2-5	TRBD1	TGTGCCAGCAGCCCCGGGACAGCAGCGGAGACCCAGTACTTC	CASSPGTAAETQYF
16	few	TRBV20-1	TRBJ1-1	TRBD1	TGCAGTGCGCAGGGACAGGTGAGAATGCGGAACACTGAAGCTTTCTTT	CSAQGQVRMRNTEAFF
12	few	TRBV20-1	TRBJ2-7	TRBD2	TGCAGTGCTAGGGGAGGGAGCTACGAGCAGTACTTC	CSARGGSYEQYF
14	few	TRBV5-1	TRBJ2-7	-	TGCGCCAGCAGCCCAGGGGGGGTGTATGAGGAGCAGTACTTC	CASSPGGVYEEQYF
15	-	TRBV7-9	TRBJ2-7	-	TGTGCCAGCAGCTCCCGGATTGGGCCGAACTACGAGCAGTACTTC	CASSSRIGPNYEQYF